The TCR beta chain under discussion was sequenced for a study of T cell responses to AZD1222 COVID-19 vaccine. Study-wide background: Investigators merged groups given second doses at roughly 4 or roughly 12 weeks. Study-level findings and limits: Regions 160-218 and 743-854 held dominance among vaccine-associated CD4 TCRs, which spanned spike. Donors were largely white British and mainly female; clonal diversity was possibly underestimated. Variant regions that are unmutated are reportedly the target of nearly half of spike-specific TCRs.

Repertoires were generated with immunoSEQ multiplex PCR, while TCRdb's copy carries only in-frame clones and drops some. The sample yields 90,000 to 150,000 clones, 70% to 90% seen once. Note on this clone: No antigen is known for it.

This CDR3 contains 14 residues. Per germline, CDR1 LNHDA and CDR2 SQIVND (reference sequence). The V and J ends lost 3 bases and 9 bases, in that order; junction bases with no gene match: 7. The TCR originated in an adult in good health. The input for sequencing was peripheral blood, taken on day 0 of AZD1222 vaccination. The rearrangement links TRBV19 to TRBJ2-1; 8 bases are shared with TRBD1. CDR3 bases: TGTGCCAGTAGTATCGGACAGGGTCGGAGTGAGCAGTTCTTC. Amino acid sequence: CASSIGQGRSEQFF.